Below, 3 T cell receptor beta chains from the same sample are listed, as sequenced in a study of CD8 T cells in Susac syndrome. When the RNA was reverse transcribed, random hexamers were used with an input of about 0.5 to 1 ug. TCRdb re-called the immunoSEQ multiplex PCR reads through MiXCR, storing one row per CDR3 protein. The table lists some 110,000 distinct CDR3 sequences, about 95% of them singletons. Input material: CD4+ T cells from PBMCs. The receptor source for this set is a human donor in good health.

The CDR3 is CASSPPGQIQPQHF. CDR3 in DNA: TGTGCCAGCTCACCACCCGGGCAGATCCAGCCCCAGCATTTT. This chain links TRBV18 with TRBJ1-5; D is unresolved. The germline CDR1 and CDR2 sequences are KGHSH and LQKENI. Between the trimmed V and J ends, which lost 0 bases and 7 bases, there was a span of 10 bases. The CDR3 has 14 residues. The variable domain in full, with the rest retrieved from reference TRBV18 and TRBJ1-5, is NAGVMQNPRHLVRRRGQEARLRCSPMKGHSHVYWYRQLPEEGLKFMVYLQKENIIDESGMPKERFSAEFPKEGPSILRIQQVVRGDSAAYFCASSPPGQIQPQHFGDGTRLSIL.

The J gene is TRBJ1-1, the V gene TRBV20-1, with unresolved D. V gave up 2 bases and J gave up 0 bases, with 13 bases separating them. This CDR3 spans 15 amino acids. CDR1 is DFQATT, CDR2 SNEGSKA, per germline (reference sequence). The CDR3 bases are TGCAGTGCTAGAAATTCTCGGATGGTGAACACTGAAGCTTTCTTT. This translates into CSARNSRMVNTEAFF.

The CDR3 sequence: CASSPTSGPGEQYF. The CDR3 DNA is TGTGCCAGTAGCCCGACTAGCGGTCCGGGCGAGCAGTACTTC. V usage is TRBV19 and J usage is TRBJ2-7, with 9 bases matching TRBD2. The CDR3 has 14 residues. From germline, CDR1 is LNHDA and CDR2 SQIVND (reference sequence). The V segment lost 6 bases and the J segment 6 bases; nucleotides outside the gene matches: 9.